Listed below are T cell receptor beta chains from one sample, sequenced in a study of shared clonotypes between healthy human individuals. Libraries were prepared by immunoSEQ multiplex PCR; TCRdb keeps only in-frame clonotypes and omits some of them. The sample gives some 2 million clones, roughly 95% of which show up once; about 1.1% is in the top ten. The sequenced material came from naive CD8+ T cells sorted from blood. The source of these receptors is a man aged 18 to 29 in good health. The CDR3 runs from the conserved cysteine through the conserved F or W. A D gene is named only where the DNA matches it firmly. Where a row states a size, it is once, few, many or the class of an expanded clone; other rows omit it.

-	TRBV5-4	-	TRBJ1-2	CATEDTHLNYGYTF	TGTGCCACCGAAGACACTCACCTTAACTATGGCTACACCTTC
TRBD1	TRBV19	-	TRBJ2-5	CASSIWDRTETQYF	TGTGCCAGTAGTATCTGGGACAGGACAGAGACCCAGTACTTC
TRBD1	TRBV27	-	TRBJ2-3	CASSSHRGTGGTDTQYF	TGTGCCAGCAGTTCCCACCGGGGGACAGGGGGTACAGATACGCAGTATTTT
TRBD1	TRBV2	once	TRBJ1-1	CASSDIPGGMNTEAFF	TGTGCCAGCAGTGATATTCCAGGGGGCATGAACACTGAAGCTTTCTTT
TRBD2	TRBV4-3	once	TRBJ2-3	CASSEAGTDTQYF	TGCGCCAGCAGCGAAGCGGGAACAGATACGCAGTATTTT
TRBD1	TRBV10-1	-	TRBJ1-1	CASSPDREGMNTEAFF	TGCGCCAGCAGCCCGGACAGGGAGGGGATGAACACTGAAGCTTTCTTT
TRBD1	TRBV27	-	TRBJ2-2	CATSPGQGFLTGELFF	TGTGCCACCTCCCCAGGACAGGGGTTTTTGACCGGGGAGCTGTTTTTT
-	TRBV9	-	TRBJ2-2	CASSPDMYTGELFF	TGTGCCAGCAGCCCAGACATGTACACCGGGGAGCTGTTTTTT
-	TRBV7-9	few	TRBJ1-1	CASSFGPGTVNTEAFF	TGTGCCAGCAGCTTCGGCCCGGGGACCGTGAACACTGAAGCTTTCTTT
-	TRBV28	-	TRBJ1-4	CASSPGGRAGANEKLFF	TGTGCCAGCAGTCCTGGGGGCAGGGCAGGGGCTAATGAAAAACTGTTTTTT
TRBD1	TRBV28	-	TRBJ1-4	CASSFLTGKEKLFF	TGTGCCAGCAGTTTCCTGACAGGGAAAGAAAAACTGTTTTTT
-	TRBV4-2	-	TRBJ2-7	CASSPTGYSYEQYF	TGTGCCAGCAGCCCTACAGGGTACTCCTACGAGCAGTACTTC
-	TRBV18	-	TRBJ2-2	CASSPPQGYTGELFF	TGTGCCAGCTCACCACCGCAGGGTTACACCGGGGAGCTGTTTTTT
TRBD2	TRBV18	-	TRBJ2-2	CASSHDTSGSTGELFF	TGTGCCAGCTCTCATGACACTAGCGGCTCCACCGGGGAGCTGTTTTTT
-	TRBV15	-	TRBJ2-3	CATSSDARIRLEDTQYF	TGTGCCACCAGCAGCGATGCCCGGATCCGGTTGGAGGATACGCAGTATTTT
TRBD2	TRBV7-8	-	TRBJ2-1	CASSLVLAGGLGNEQFF	TGTGCCAGCAGCTTAGTGTTGGCGGGAGGGCTGGGGAATGAGCAGTTCTTC
TRBD1	TRBV27	-	TRBJ2-7	CASSPEQGAAYEQYF	TGTGCCAGCAGTCCCGAACAGGGGGCGGCCTACGAGCAGTACTTC
-	TRBV7-3	-	TRBJ1-6	CASSLGGFRSSPLHF	TGTGCCAGCAGCTTGGGGGGGTTCCGGAGTTCACCCCTCCACTTT
-	TRBV7-6	-	TRBJ1-2	CASSYPLGDGYTF	TGTGCCAGCAGCTATCCTTTAGGTGATGGCTACACCTTC
-	TRBV5-1	-	TRBJ2-1	CASSLAPNGMNEQFF	TGCGCCAGCAGCTTGGCTCCCAACGGGATGAATGAGCAGTTCTTC
-	TRBV7-3	-	TRBJ2-3	CASSILGGTDTQYF	TGTGCCAGCAGCATCCTCGGGGGTACAGATACGCAGTATTTT
TRBD1	TRBV6-5	-	TRBJ2-5	CASSKDRARETQYF	TGTGCCAGCAGTAAGGACAGGGCCAGGGAGACCCAGTACTTC
-	TRBV7-9	-	TRBJ2-7	CASSPDDSPYEQYF	TGTGCCAGCAGCCCAGACGACAGCCCCTACGAGCAGTACTTC
TRBD2	TRBV5-1	-	TRBJ2-3	CASSERERASTDTQYF	TGCGCCAGCAGCGAGCGGGAGAGGGCTAGCACAGATACGCAGTATTTT
TRBD1	TRBV9	-	TRBJ2-7	CASSVGTGGIYEQYF	TGTGCCAGCAGCGTCGGGACAGGGGGCATCTACGAGCAGTACTTC
-	TRBV5-1	-	TRBJ1-1	CASSLSGTNTEAFF	TGCGCCAGCAGCTTGTCGGGAACGAACACTGAAGCTTTCTTT
TRBD1	TRBV27	-	TRBJ2-2	CASRSGTATGELFF	TGTGCCAGCCGCTCCGGGACAGCCACCGGGGAGCTGTTTTTT
-	TRBV14	-	TRBJ2-7	CASEERLGLYEQYF	TGTGCCAGTGAGGAGCGGTTAGGCCTCTACGAGCAGTACTTC
-	TRBV4-1	-	TRBJ2-5	CASSQEGLLQETQYF	TGCGCCAGCAGCCAAGAAGGGCTCCTCCAAGAGACCCAGTACTTC
-	TRBV30	-	TRBJ1-1	CAWSVGNTEAFF	TGTGCCTGGAGTGTGGGTAACACTGAAGCTTTCTTT
TRBD1	TRBV5-3	-	TRBJ1-2	CARSGADRDSYGYTF	TGTGCCAGAAGCGGAGCTGACAGGGACAGCTATGGCTACACCTTC
-	TRBV19	-	TRBJ2-7	CASSMAMTYEQYF	TGTGCCAGTAGTATGGCAATGACCTACGAGCAGTACTTC
TRBD1	TRBV28	-	TRBJ2-1	CASSFGDRGYNEQFF	TGTGCCAGCAGCTTCGGGGACAGGGGGTACAATGAGCAGTTCTTC
-	TRBV7-9	-	TRBJ1-2	CASSPPEGRVPLIYGYTF	TGTGCCAGCAGCCCCCCGGAGGGCAGGGTCCCCCTCATCTATGGCTACACCTTC
-	TRBV28	-	TRBJ1-2	CASTGGGWGYTF	TGTGCCAGCACCGGGGGGGGCTGGGGCTACACCTTC
TRBD1	TRBV27	-	TRBJ2-7	CASSFAFGQDPNSYEQYF	TGTGCCAGCAGTTTCGCCTTCGGACAGGACCCGAACTCCTACGAGCAGTACTTC
-	TRBV11-2	-	TRBJ2-5	CASSLGRDSDQETQYF	TGTGCCAGCAGCTTAGGCCGGGACTCCGATCAAGAGACCCAGTACTTC
-	TRBV4-1	-	TRBJ1-1	CASSHYSTEAFF	TGCGCCAGCAGCCATTATAGCACTGAAGCTTTCTTT
-	TRBV6-6	-	TRBJ1-2	CASSYPDFPYYGYTF	TGTGCCAGCAGTTACCCGGACTTCCCCTACTATGGCTACACCTTC
-	TRBV6-5	-	TRBJ1-5	CASSSEQGYQPQHF	TGTGCCAGCAGCTCCGAACAGGGCTATCAGCCCCAGCATTTT
-	TRBV27	-	TRBJ1-1	CASKSLLGDTEAFF	TGTGCCAGCAAGTCACTTTTAGGGGACACTGAAGCTTTCTTT
TRBD2	TRBV4-1	-	TRBJ2-7	CASSQGGLAGAYEQYF	TGCGCCAGCAGCCAAGGAGGACTAGCGGGAGCCTACGAGCAGTACTTC
-	TRBV7-6	-	TRBJ1-1	CASSPDTNTEAFF	TGTGCCAGCAGCCCTGACACGAACACTGAAGCTTTCTTT
TRBD2	TRBV30	-	TRBJ2-1	CAWSVLSGPSYNEQFF	TGTGCCTGGAGTGTACTTAGCGGGCCGTCCTACAATGAGCAGTTCTTC
-	TRBV7-8	-	TRBJ1-1	CASSHTGTLMNTEAFF	TGTGCCAGCAGCCACACCGGGACCCTCATGAACACTGAAGCTTTCTTT
TRBD2	TRBV9	-	TRBJ2-7	CASSVAPSGGSYEQYF	TGTGCCAGCAGCGTGGCACCTTCGGGGGGATCCTACGAGCAGTACTTC